This T cell receptor beta chain was found in a study of T cell responses to AZD1222 COVID-19 vaccine (dated by TCRdb to 2020 to 2023). At the level of the whole study: A total of about 240 trial participants underwent TCR sequencing, of whom 207 received two doses of AZD1222 and some 25 received two doses of the MenACWY control vaccine. Trial participants were enrolled by age into subgroups of 18-55, 56-69 and 70-plus years, and around 150, 29 and 61 TCR-sequenced participants, respectively, were included in these subgroups.

The CDR3 regions of human TCRbeta chains were subjected to immunosequencing. The paper's processing steps were these. TCRs in the repertoires were matched against a reference library of SARS-CoV-2-specific TCRs that had been generated with the MIRA antigen-specificity platform. Breadth meant the fraction of unique TCRs that were SARS-CoV-2-associated, whereas depth meant the fraction of total T cells that were SARS-CoV-2-associated. Using the MIRA data, each spike-specific TCR was mapped to the spike region that the TCR reacts to and placed in a CD4 or CD8 class. Log10-transformed breadth and depth values were compared by one-way ANOVA with Sidak's multiple comparisons tests. TCRdb stores this immuneACCESS table with in-frame sequences only. Part of the clones is absent; in the studies checked, under half of the shortfall reflects unresolved V genes, and no reason is known for the rest. That table supplies the V and J calls and clone size; D and trimming were determined from the DNA. The sample table contains some 120,000 clones; only one count was recorded for over 75% of them. The ten largest clones capture roughly 6.1% of the sample.

In the case of this clone: Its antigen has not been determined. Within one base of it there is no much larger clone, and no base qualities were kept.

The germline V gene sets CDR1 to SGHVS and CDR2 to FQNEAQ. Trimming removed 3 bases from V and 4 bases from J, leaving 9 bases between the germline ends. The CDR3 holds 13 amino acids from the cysteine to the phenylalanine. Only CDR3 DNA remains: 39 bases, in frame from the first base. General findings and caveats noted by the study authors: Most participants were white British and females outnumbered males, and the authors suggested that clonal diversity may have been underestimated. After two AZD1222 doses, both the breadth and the depth of spike-specific TCRs were significantly higher than at day 0 and than in MenACWY recipients. Nearly half of unique spike-specific TCRs reportedly recognized epitopes outside regions mutated in the B.1.351 and B.1.1.7 variants. CD4 TCRs associated with the vaccine covered the entire spike protein, and the dominant responses were in regions 160-218 and 743-854. Because no samples from the day 14 peak response were available, repertoires could be characterized only after the peak T cell response. Conclusions about previously exposed vaccinees are limited because only six or seven AZD1222 recipients were SARS-CoV-2 seropositive at baseline. In the small 56-69-year group, the increase in depth fell short of significance, most likely because of low power.

Interpreted using the paper, the time point label stands for: about 28 days (+/-7) after the second vaccine dose. AZD1222 recipients with second doses at about 4 weeks or about 12 weeks were pooled, because spike-specific TCR depth and breadth did not differ between schedules. Samples from vaccinated people were obtained from the UK trials COV001 and COV002, which included a single-blind randomized controlled phase 2/3 trial of AZD1222 (ChAdOx1 nCoV-19) in healthy adults. For TCRbeta chain sequencing, PBMC samples from trial participants were taken at day 0 and at day 28 after the second dose. This receptor was identified in an adult who received the AZD1222 COVID-19 vaccine. The rearranged segments are TRBV7-8 and TRBJ1-2; too little of a D gene remains to name it. The sample consisted of peripheral blood, taken 28 days after the second AZD1222 dose. The DNA sequence follows: TGTGCCAGCAGCTTTCGGCGGAGCTATGGCTACACCTTC. It specifies CASSFRRSYGYTF. The variable domain in full, with residues beyond the CDR3 obtained from the reference TRBV7-8 and TRBJ1-2 genes, is GAGVSQSPRYKVAKRGQDVALRCDPISGHVSLFWYQQALGQGPEFLTYFQNEAQLDKSGLPSDRFFAERPEGSVSTLKIQRTQQEDSAVYLCASSFRRSYGYTFGSGTRLTVV.